The rows below give T cell receptor beta chains drawn from one sample of a study of T-cell memory formation after mild COVID-19. TCRdb passed the 5' RACE reads through MiXCR, listing each CDR3 protein once. The sample shows hundreds of thousands of distinct CDR3 sequences, roughly 23% of them seen only once. Sequencing was carried out using PBMCs or a T cell subset sorted from them (not recorded which). Receptors were obtained from an adult woman who had mild COVID-19 (a few samples of this study predate the infection). Cell type and time point are not known. Both conserved end residues are part of each CDR3. The D gene is left open where the match is weak. The listing skips clone size in some rows; elsewhere it reads once, few, many or a size class.

J gene: TRBJ1-3
V gene: TRBV3-1
clone size: .
D gene: TRBD1
CDR3 protein: CASSRGTTGFIGNTIYF
CDR3 DNA: TGTGCCAGCAGCCGCGGCACGACAGGGTTTATAGGAAACACCATATATTTT

J gene: TRBJ2-7
V gene: TRBV6-2/TRBV6-3
clone size: few
D gene: .
CDR3 protein: CASSYQGRNYEQYF
CDR3 DNA: TGTGCCAGCAGTTACCAGGGACGGAATTACGAGCAGTACTTC

J gene: TRBJ1-1
V gene: TRBV19
clone size: .
D gene: .
CDR3 protein: CASSGGEAFF
CDR3 DNA: TGTGCCAGTAGTGGAGGGGAAGCTTTCTTT

J gene: TRBJ2-5
V gene: TRBV4-2
clone size: .
D gene: .
CDR3 protein: CASSQDSRGQYF
CDR3 DNA: TGTGCCAGCAGCCAAGACTCACGGGGCCAGTACTTC

J gene: TRBJ2-5
V gene: TRBV7-9
clone size: .
D gene: TRBD1
CDR3 protein: CASSLGRMDRETQYF
CDR3 DNA: TGTGCCAGCAGCTTGGGGCGGATGGACAGGGAGACCCAGTACTTC

J gene: TRBJ1-1
V gene: TRBV15
clone size: .
D gene: .
CDR3 protein: CATSPGTGNTEAFF
CDR3 DNA: TGTGCCACCAGCCCGGGGACCGGGAACACTGAAGCTTTCTTT

J gene: TRBJ1-1
V gene: TRBV7-9
clone size: .
D gene: TRBD1
CDR3 protein: CASSLYGTGWSSTEAFF
CDR3 DNA: TGTGCCAGCAGCTTATATGGGACAGGGTGGTCAAGCACTGAAGCTTTCTTT

J gene: TRBJ1-1
V gene: TRBV10-3
clone size: many
D gene: .
CDR3 protein: CASSGRTEAFF
CDR3 DNA: TGTGCCTCCTCAGGGAGAACTGAAGCTTTCTTT

J gene: TRBJ2-7
V gene: TRBV12-3/TRBV12-4
clone size: .
D gene: .
CDR3 protein: CASREAASYEQYF
CDR3 DNA: TGTGCCAGCAGAGAAGCGGCGTCCTACGAGCAGTACTTC

J gene: TRBJ2-1
V gene: TRBV9
clone size: .
D gene: .
CDR3 protein: CASSVEPGPGEDEQFF
CDR3 DNA: TGTGCCAGCAGCGTAGAACCCGGGCCAGGGGAGGATGAGCAGTTCTTC

J gene: TRBJ2-3
V gene: TRBV7-3
clone size: few
D gene: .
CDR3 protein: CASSSGGPDTQYF
CDR3 DNA: TGTGCCAGCAGCTCCGGGGGGCCAGATACGCAGTATTTT

J gene: TRBJ2-3
V gene: TRBV5-5
clone size: .
D gene: .
CDR3 protein: CASSSFTRLTDTQYF
CDR3 DNA: TGTGCCAGCAGCTCCTTCACCCGTCTCACAGATACGCAGTATTTT

J gene: TRBJ1-1
V gene: TRBV12-3/TRBV12-4
clone size: .
D gene: .
CDR3 protein: CASSLEQRGEAFF
CDR3 DNA: TGTGCCAGCAGTTTAGAACAGAGAGGTGAAGCTTTCTTT

J gene: TRBJ2-2
V gene: TRBV4-1
clone size: .
D gene: TRBD1
CDR3 protein: CASSHRQGLNTGELFF
CDR3 DNA: TGCGCCAGCAGCCATAGACAGGGGCTGAACACCGGGGAGCTGTTTTTT

J gene: TRBJ2-3
V gene: TRBV6-2/TRBV6-3
clone size: .
D gene: .
CDR3 protein: CASSYVGEDTQYF
CDR3 DNA: TGTGCCAGCAGTTACGTGGGCGAGGATACGCAGTATTTT

J gene: TRBJ1-1
V gene: TRBV7-9
clone size: .
D gene: .
CDR3 protein: CASSSTDTEAFF
CDR3 DNA: TGTGCCAGCAGCTCAACGGACACTGAAGCTTTCTTT

J gene: TRBJ2-1
V gene: TRBV11-3
clone size: .
D gene: TRBD2
CDR3 protein: CASSPVVLAGAVDQFF
CDR3 DNA: TGTGCCAGCAGCCCCGTAGTTCTAGCGGGAGCGGTGGATCAGTTCTTC

J gene: TRBJ2-7
V gene: TRBV2
clone size: .
D gene: .
CDR3 protein: CANARGSSYEQYF
CDR3 DNA: TGTGCCAACGCTCGGGGGAGCTCCTACGAGCAGTACTTC

J gene: TRBJ2-1
V gene: TRBV7-8
clone size: few
D gene: TRBD2
CDR3 protein: CASSLARLAGEYNEQFF
CDR3 DNA: TGTGCCAGCAGCTTAGCGAGACTAGCGGGGGAATACAATGAGCAGTTCTTC

J gene: TRBJ2-5
V gene: TRBV2
clone size: .
D gene: .
CDR3 protein: CASSDGLQETQYF
CDR3 DNA: TGTGCCAGCAGTGACGGTCTTCAAGAGACCCAGTACTTC

J gene: TRBJ2-3
V gene: TRBV5-1
clone size: few
D gene: TRBD2
CDR3 protein: CASSTTPTRGGADTQYF
CDR3 DNA: TGCGCCAGCAGCACCACCCCAACCCGGGGGGGAGCAGATACGCAGTATTTT

J gene: TRBJ2-7
V gene: TRBV7-8
clone size: .
D gene: TRBD2
CDR3 protein: CASSSPSGRAYEQYF
CDR3 DNA: TGTGCCAGCAGCTCCCCTAGCGGGAGGGCCTACGAGCAGTACTTC

J gene: TRBJ2-7
V gene: TRBV5-1
clone size: .
D gene: TRBD1
CDR3 protein: CASSVGQGRDEQYF
CDR3 DNA: TGCGCCAGCAGCGTGGGACAGGGGCGAGACGAGCAGTACTTC

J gene: TRBJ2-5
V gene: TRBV6-5
clone size: .
D gene: .
CDR3 protein: CASSYGWVSETQYF
CDR3 DNA: TGTGCCAGCAGTTACGGATGGGTGTCGGAGACCCAGTACTTC

J gene: TRBJ1-5
V gene: TRBV6-6
clone size: few
D gene: .
CDR3 protein: CASSYVEGQPQHF
CDR3 DNA: TGTGCCAGCAGTTACGTGGAAGGTCAGCCCCAGCATTTT

J gene: TRBJ1-2
V gene: TRBV29-1
clone size: few
D gene: TRBD1
CDR3 protein: CSVALTGGEGGYTF
CDR3 DNA: TGCAGCGTGGCACTGACAGGGGGCGAGGGTGGCTACACCTTC

J gene: TRBJ2-5
V gene: TRBV6-5
clone size: .
D gene: .
CDR3 protein: CASSYSGQRETQYF
CDR3 DNA: TGTGCCAGCAGTTACTCTGGACAGAGAGAGACCCAGTACTTC

J gene: TRBJ2-1
V gene: TRBV7-9
clone size: few
D gene: TRBD2
CDR3 protein: CASSSSGVVYNEQFF
CDR3 DNA: TGTGCCAGCAGCTCTAGCGGGGTTGTCTACAATGAGCAGTTCTTC

J gene: TRBJ2-1
V gene: TRBV7-3
clone size: .
D gene: TRBD1
CDR3 protein: CASSSGTGSNEQFF
CDR3 DNA: TGTGCCAGCAGCTCTGGGACAGGGAGCAATGAGCAGTTCTTC

J gene: TRBJ2-4
V gene: TRBV21-1
clone size: .
D gene: .
CDR3 protein: CASTTPLAGNIQYF
CDR3 DNA: TGTGCCAGCACCACCCCGCTGGCAGGTAACATTCAGTACTTC

J gene: TRBJ2-2
V gene: TRBV7-6
clone size: few
D gene: .
CDR3 protein: CASSLLAGGANTGELFF
CDR3 DNA: TGTGCCAGCAGCTTATTGGCCGGGGGCGCGAACACCGGGGAGCTGTTTTTT

J gene: TRBJ1-2
V gene: TRBV7-6
clone size: .
D gene: TRBD1
CDR3 protein: CASSLRTGEDGYTF
CDR3 DNA: TGTGCCAGCAGCTTACGGACAGGGGAGGATGGCTACACCTTC

J gene: TRBJ2-6
V gene: TRBV24-1
clone size: .
D gene: .
CDR3 protein: CATSDRGTGGTGPGANVLTF
CDR3 DNA: TGTGCCACCAGTGACCGCGGCACGGGTGGCACAGGGCCTGGGGCCAACGTCCTGACTTTC

J gene: TRBJ2-5
V gene: TRBV7-9
clone size: .
D gene: TRBD1
CDR3 protein: CASSVTSGTAQETQYF
CDR3 DNA: TGTGCCAGCAGCGTCACCTCCGGGACAGCCCAAGAGACCCAGTACTTC

J gene: TRBJ2-7
V gene: TRBV7-9
clone size: .
D gene: .
CDR3 protein: CASSLGLGSPSYEQYF
CDR3 DNA: TGTGCCAGCAGCTTAGGATTGGGGTCACCCTCCTACGAGCAGTACTTC

J gene: TRBJ2-3
V gene: TRBV12-3/TRBV12-4
clone size: .
D gene: .
CDR3 protein: CASSLQPDTQYF
CDR3 DNA: TGTGCCAGCAGCCTCCAGCCAGATACGCAGTATTTT

J gene: TRBJ2-3
V gene: TRBV6-1
clone size: .
D gene: .
CDR3 protein: CASSEALVKDTQYF
CDR3 DNA: TGTGCCAGCAGTGAAGCACTAGTTAAAGATACGCAGTATTTT

J gene: TRBJ2-2
V gene: TRBV7-6
clone size: once
D gene: .
CDR3 protein: CASKRGTGELFF
CDR3 DNA: TGTGCCAGCAAAAGGGGCACCGGGGAGCTGTTTTTT

J gene: TRBJ2-7
V gene: TRBV23-1
clone size: .
D gene: .
CDR3 protein: CASSLRGRAFDEQYF
CDR3 DNA: TGCGCCAGCAGCCTAAGGGGGAGGGCCTTCGACGAGCAGTACTTC

J gene: TRBJ2-1
V gene: TRBV10-2
clone size: .
D gene: TRBD1
CDR3 protein: CASSDPDRGIYEQFF
CDR3 DNA: TGCGCCAGCAGTGACCCGGACAGGGGAATTTATGAGCAGTTCTTC

J gene: TRBJ1-5
V gene: TRBV24-1
clone size: .
D gene: TRBD1
CDR3 protein: CATSDVDRVGQPQHF
CDR3 DNA: TGTGCCACCAGTGATGTGGACAGGGTTGGTCAGCCCCAGCATTTT

J gene: TRBJ2-1
V gene: TRBV12-3/TRBV12-4
clone size: .
D gene: .
CDR3 protein: CASSLDSYEQFF
CDR3 DNA: TGTGCCAGCAGTTTAGATTCCTATGAGCAGTTCTTC

J gene: TRBJ2-1
V gene: TRBV12-3/TRBV12-4
clone size: .
D gene: .
CDR3 protein: CASSGQQGAHEQFF
CDR3 DNA: TGTGCCAGCAGTGGACAACAGGGAGCCCATGAGCAGTTCTTC

J gene: TRBJ2-7
V gene: TRBV20-1
clone size: .
D gene: .
CDR3 protein: CSARIGYEQYF
CDR3 DNA: TGCAGTGCTAGAATTGGGTACGAGCAGTACTTC

J gene: TRBJ1-2
V gene: TRBV20-1
clone size: .
D gene: .
CDR3 protein: CSARPQGRNYGYTF
CDR3 DNA: TGCAGTGCTAGACCGCAGGGACGGAACTATGGCTACACCTTC